The clone carrying this TCR beta chain was seen a single time. This sample is part of a study of technical replicates of blood from several donors. This CDR3 contains 11 residues. The germline CDR1 and CDR2 sequences are ENHRY and SYGVKD. With 11 bases removed from V and 6 bases from J, the gap between germline ends came to 11 bases. Profiled with immunoSEQ multiplex PCR; TCRdb holds only in-frame clones, not every one. The sample yields roughly 82,000 clones, over 95% seen once. This TCR came from a human donor in good health. Sequencing input: T cells isolated from PBMCs. The rearrangement links TRBV10-3 to TRBJ2-1; D might be TRBD2 (5 bases). In DNA, the CDR3 is TGTGCCGCCGGACTTTTCAATGAGCAGTTCTTC. This encodes CAAGLFNEQFF.